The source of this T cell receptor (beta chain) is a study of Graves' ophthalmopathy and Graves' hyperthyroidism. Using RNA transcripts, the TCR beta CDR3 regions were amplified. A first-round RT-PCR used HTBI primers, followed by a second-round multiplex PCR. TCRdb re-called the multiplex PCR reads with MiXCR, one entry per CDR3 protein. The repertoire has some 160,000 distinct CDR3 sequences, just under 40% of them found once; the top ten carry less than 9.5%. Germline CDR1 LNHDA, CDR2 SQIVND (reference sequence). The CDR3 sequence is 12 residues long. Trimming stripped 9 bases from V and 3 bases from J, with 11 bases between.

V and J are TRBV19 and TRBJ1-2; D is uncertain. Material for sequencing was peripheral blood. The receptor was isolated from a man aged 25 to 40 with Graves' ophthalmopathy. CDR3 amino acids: CASSRGYYGYTF. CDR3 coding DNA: TGTGCCAGCAGCCGCGGATACTATGGCTACACCTTC.